Presented here are 18 T cell receptor beta chains from one specimen sequenced in a study of cytomegalovirus exposure and HLA in healthy donors. The PCR employed 60 Vbeta primers together with 13 Jbeta primers. Only in-frame clones appear in the TCRdb table, and some are missing; sequencing was by immunoSEQ multiplex PCR. The sample consists of some 190,000 clones, less than 90% of them appearing once. Sequenced sample: PBMCs. The receptors stem from a girl aged 5-17 years in good health and CMV-seropositive.

This chain connects TRBV14 to TRBJ1-1, with a tentative D call TRBD1 (5 bases). CDR1 is SGHDN and CDR2 is FVKESK in the germline V gene. V was cut by 4 bases and J by 3 bases, with 15 bases left in between. This CDR3 region has 15 residues. For the CDR3, the DNA is TGTGCCAGCAGCCGGTTTAACAGGATTGACACTGAAGCTTTCTTT. Protein sequence: CASSRFNRIDTEAFF.

The chain couples TRBV2 to TRBJ2-3, with D unresolved. The CDR3 loop spans 15 amino acids. Germline V gene data show CDR1 as SNHLY and CDR2 as FYNNEI. The ends were cut back, 2 bases at V and 2 bases at J, with 11 bases in the middle. The CDR3 protein is CASSERRPLTDTQYF. The CDR3 bases are TGTGCCAGCAGTGAACGGCGGCCACTCACAGATACGCAGTATTTT.

A few counts support this clone. The chain couples TRBV25-1 to TRBJ2-1; TRBD2 agrees at 8 bases. CDR3 length: 15 residues. Looked up from germline, CDR1 is MGHDK and CDR2 is SYGVNS. The trim removed 3 bases at V and 4 bases at J, leaving 5 bases unmatched. The CDR3 spells CASSEAGGSYNEQFF. The CDR3 coding sequence is TGTGCCAGCAGTGAGGCGGGAGGAAGTTACAATGAGCAGTTCTTC. Variable domain in full (rest from reference TRBV25-1 and TRBJ2-1): EADIYQTPRYLVIGTGKKITLECSQTMGHDKMYWYQQDPGMELHLIHYSYGVNSTEKGDLSSESTVSRIRTEHFPLTLESARPSHTSQYLCASSEAGGSYNEQFFGPGTRLTVL.

The V and J genes are TRBV5-1 and TRBJ2-3, with 13 bases identical to TRBD2. The trim removed 2 bases at V and 3 bases at J, leaving 12 bases unmatched. The germline CDR1 and CDR2 sequences are SGHRS and YFSETQ. The CDR3 length is 19 residues. CDR3 in amino acids: CASSLFLIRLAGGTDTQYF. The CDR3 nucleotides are TGCGCCAGCAGCTTATTCCTCATTCGACTAGCGGGAGGAACAGATACGCAGTATTTT. The entire variable domain, with the rest obtained from reference TRBV5-1 and TRBJ2-3, is as follows: KAGVTQTPRYLIKTRGQQVTLSCSPISGHRSVSWYQQTPGQGLQFLFEYFSETQRNKGNFPGRFSGRQFSNSRSEMNVSTLELGDSALYLCASSLFLIRLAGGTDTQYFGPGTRLTVL.

This chain links TRBV5-6 with TRBJ1-1; no clear D. Trimming shortened V by 2 bases and J by 0 bases, and 8 bases separated the two germline ends. Germline CDR1 reads SGHDT; CDR2 reads YYEEEE. The CDR3 covers 14 residues. This CDR3 is CASSFADMNTEAFF. The DNA of the CDR3 is TGTGCCAGCAGCTTTGCTGACATGAACACTGAAGCTTTCTTT.

This clone was recorded a few times. The chain uses TRBV18 and TRBJ1-1; TRBD1 matches 10 bases. V lost 6 bases, J lost 4 bases, and 8 bases stayed unmatched. Germline V gene lookup returns CDR1 KGHSH and CDR2 LQKENI. This CDR3 is built from 15 residues. CDR3 sequence reads: CASSPAWTGGTEAFF. The CDR3 bases are TGTGCCAGCTCTCCGGCCTGGACAGGGGGCACTGAAGCTTTCTTT.

The gene calls are TRBV6-1 and TRBJ2-7; 10 positions match TRBD2. The CDR3 sequence is 13 residues long. The V segment lost 8 bases and the J segment 6 bases; nucleotides outside the gene matches: 7. CDR1 MNHNS and CDR2 SASEGT come from the germline V gene. The CDR3 spells CASGPLAGVEQYF. CDR3 sequence (DNA): TGTGCCAGCGGACCCCTAGCGGGAGTCGAGCAGTACTTC.

The chain links TRBV9 to TRBJ2-7, with 8 positions matching TRBD1. J lost 2 bases, V lost 4 bases, and 8 bases had no gene match. The germline V gene encodes CDR1 SGDLS and CDR2 YYNGEE. The CDR3 consists of 15 residues. This CDR3 is CASSPRQGTTYEQYF. The CDR3 DNA follows: TGTGCCAGCAGCCCTCGACAGGGGACGACCTACGAGCAGTACTTC.

The chain links TRBV5-6 to TRBJ2-1; 9 bases map to TRBD2. The CDR3 extends over 15 amino acids. Per germline, CDR1 SGHDT and CDR2 YYEEEE. V was clipped by 2 bases and J by 10 bases; unmatched bases: 10. The CDR3 region has the DNA TGTGCCAGCAGCTTAGCTAGCGGGATAGTAGGGGAGCAGTTCTTC. It yields the protein CASSLASGIVGEQFF.

The chain links TRBV9 to TRBJ2-1, with TRBD2 as a possible D gene (6 bases). Germline V gene sequence: CDR1 SGDLS, CDR2 YYNGEE. The length of the CDR3 is 16 residues. The V end was cut by 0 bases, the J end by 4 bases, with 14 bases between. In nucleotides, the CDR3 is TGTGCCAGCAGCGTAGGAGTGGCGGGAAAATACAATGAGCAGTTCTTC. This gives the protein CASSVGVAGKYNEQFF.

The chain is built from TRBV5-6 and TRBJ1-2, with 7 bases lining up with TRBD1. V trimming: 1 base; J trimming: 0 bases; junction bases outside the gene matches: 6. Germline values: CDR1 SGHDT, CDR2 YYEEEE. The CDR3 consists of 16 residues. CDR3 amino acids: CASSLSGTAANYGYTF. CDR3 in DNA: TGTGCCAGCAGCTTGTCCGGGACAGCGGCTAACTATGGCTACACCTTC.

The chain has TRBV19 and TRBJ1-2; D is perhaps TRBD1 (6 bases). The CDR3 runs to 15 residues. Per germline, CDR1 LNHDA and CDR2 SQIVND (reference sequence). Trimming shortened V by 7 bases and J by 5 bases, and 20 bases separated the two germline ends. CDR3 residues: CASKAPTTGWYGYTF. In DNA, the CDR3 is TGTGCCAGTAAGGCGCCTACGACAGGATGGTATGGCTACACCTTC.

The genes are TRBV21-1 and TRBJ2-7; TRBD1, the table's D call, was not compared with the DNA. TRBV21-1 is a pseudogene locus. This CDR3 is built from 17 residues. The CDR3 DNA sequence: TGTGCCAGCAGCCCCGAATTGAACAGGTCTATCTCCTACGAGCAGTACTTC. Its translation: CASSPELNRSISYEQYF.

The V and J genes are TRBV11-2 and TRBJ2-2; D is undetermined. Trimming stripped 6 bases from V and 0 bases from J, with 5 bases between. The CDR3 is 13 amino acids. Germline loops: CDR1 SGHAT, CDR2 FQNNGV. This CDR3 reads CASSFTNTGELFF. The CDR3 DNA reads TGTGCCAGCAGTTTCACGAACACCGGGGAGCTGTTTTTT.

The V gene is TRBV7-8, the J gene TRBJ1-5; the D is unclear. The germline gives CDR1 SGHVS, CDR2 FQNEAQ. The CDR3 contains 17 residues. Trimming cost V 1 base and J 1 base, with 14 bases left between them. Written as DNA, the CDR3 is TGTGCCAGCAGCTTAGAGAGGCAGATGCCAAGCAATCAGCCCCAGCATTTT. Translating it yields CASSLERQMPSNQPQHF. Looking up the rest from reference TRBV7-8 and TRBJ1-5 gives the full variable domain: GAGVSQSPRYKVAKRGQDVALRCDPISGHVSLFWYQQALGQGPEFLTYFQNEAQLDKSGLPSDRFFAERPEGSVSTLKIQRTQQEDSAVYLCASSLERQMPSNQPQHFGDGTRLSIL.

This chain connects TRBV9 to TRBJ1-2, with D possibly being TRBD1 (6 bases). V was clipped by 0 bases and J by 6 bases, with 18 bases between them. This CDR3 is 16 amino acids long. Germline CDR1 and CDR2: SGDLS and YYNGEE. The DNA for the CDR3 is TGTGCCAGCAGCGTAGTTCCCCAGGGGCAAAAAAATGGCTACACCTTC. Protein: CASSVVPQGQKNGYTF.

This chain joins TRBV4-1 and TRBJ2-3; the match to TRBD2 covers 10 bases. The germline gives CDR1 MGHRA, CDR2 YSYEKL. Trimming removed 2 bases from V and 3 bases from J; junction bases left unmatched: 8. This CDR3 contains 17 residues. CDR3 in DNA: TGCGCCAGCAGCCAATCAGGCAGCGGGAGGGTTACAGATACGCAGTATTTT. It translates to CASSQSGSGRVTDTQYF.

The chain recombines TRBV5-5 with TRBJ2-7; D not resolved. V lost 0 bases and J 0 bases, leaving 7 bases between the germline ends. Germline CDR1 SGHKS, CDR2 YYEKEE (reference sequence). CDR3 length: 14 amino acids. CDR3 DNA sequence: TGTGCCAGCAGCTTGGCTCTCGGCTCCTACGAGCAGTACTTC. Encoded protein: CASSLALGSYEQYF.